This T cell receptor (beta chain) was observed in a study of blood T cell repertoires in COVID-19. Study-wide background: Some COVID-19 samples were acute and others convalescent; all came from the United States, Italy and Spain.

Participant age was about 18 to 89 years, and participants resided in about two dozen US areas. Membership in each cohort depended on participant-reported clinical history. Original processing notes: Estimated nucleated cell counts came from reference gene primer amplification. TCRdb's copy holds only in-frame clones and misses some; the assay was immunoSEQ multiplex PCR. The DNA gave D and trimming, while V, J and clone size come from that table. In the table there are 400,000 or so clones, 88% of which are singletons. Sequencing input: PBMCs or T cells enriched from blood (not recorded which). This receptor was obtained from a woman in her forties with acute COVID-19.

As DNA, the CDR3 is TGTGCCAGCAGCTGGAGGGGCTGGGCGGCTGGAGATACGCAGTATTTT. Its protein is CASSWRGWAAGDTQYF. The chain joins TRBV5-6 to TRBJ2-3; D perhaps matches TRBD2 (6 bases). Germline assignment: CDR1 SGHDT and CDR2 YYEEEE. V lost 3 bases, J lost 5 bases, and 19 bases lay in between. The CDR3 covers 16 residues.